The TCR beta chain under discussion was sequenced for a study of liver allograft versus peripheral blood T cells. The overall study: Repertoires from peripheral blood of liver transplant recipients were compared with those inside their transplanted livers.

One entry per CDR3 protein results from TCRdb running MiXCR on the reads. The repertoire holds 8,500 or so distinct CDR3 sequences, with roughly 26% as singletons. The ends lost 10 bases at V and 0 bases at J; junction bases unmatched: 7. Germline CDR1 is ENHRY and CDR2 is SYGVKD. CDR3 length: 14 residues. Study-wide findings and caveats: Intragraft T cell receptor repertoires of liver allografts were reported to differ from peripheral blood repertoires.

Ten or more counts support this clonotype. Its target is not known. This TCR was recovered from a human patient who had a liver transplant. The graft donor may have given rise to some T cells. The V and J genes are TRBV10-3 and TRBJ1-1; 8 positions agree with TRBD1. The CDR3 coding sequence is TGTGCCACGACAGGGGAGGTCATGAACACTGAAGCTTTCTTT. Translating gives CATTGEVMNTEAFF.